The 22 T cell receptor beta chains listed next were all sequenced from one sample in a study of T cells in Graves' hyperthyroidism and ophthalmopathy. Authors of the study amplified TCR beta CDR3 regions from RNA transcripts. Carried out on the TCR CDR3, a first-round RT-PCR used the HTBI primer set. TCRdb analysed the multiplex PCR reads with MiXCR anew, one entry per CDR3 protein. The table shows 550,000 to 800,000 distinct CDR3 sequences, with around 15% occurring only once. Specimen: blood. Source of these receptors: a man in his fifties or sixties with Graves' hyperthyroidism.

This clonotype appeared a single time. This may stem from a read error, because a much larger clone lies one nucleotide away. The V and J genes are TRBV2 and TRBJ1-5; TRBD1 matches 9 bases. Germline CDR1 reads SNHLY; CDR2 reads FYNNEI. The V gene end was trimmed by 8 bases and the J gene end by 4 bases; junction bases not matched to a gene: 6. CDR3 length equals 14 residues. This chain's CDR3 is CASGTGNGNQPQHF. CDR3 DNA sequence: TGTGCCAGCGGGACAGGGAACGGGAATCAGCCCCAGCATTTT. Together with reference TRBV2 and TRBJ1-5, the CDR3 gives the full variable domain: EPEVTQTPSHQVTQMGQEVILRCVPISNHLYFYWYRQILGQKVEFLVSFYNNEISEKSEIFDDQFSVERPDGSNFTLKIRSTKLEDSAMYFCASGTGNGNQPQHFGDGTRLSIL.

Ten or more counts support this clonotype. This chain connects TRBV28 to TRBJ2-1, with 10 bases aligning to TRBD1. V shed 4 bases, J shed 9 bases, and the junction held 18 bases outside the gene matches. CDR1 MDHEN and CDR2 SYDVKM come from the germline V gene. This CDR3 comprises 18 residues. This CDR3 reads CASSSPGRTGGSYGEQFF. For the CDR3, the DNA is TGTGCCAGCAGTTCCCCCGGACGGACAGGGGGAAGTTATGGTGAGCAGTTCTTC. Variable domain in full (rest from reference TRBV28 and TRBJ2-1): DVKVTQSSRYLVKRTGEKVFLECVQDMDHENMFWYRQDPGLGLRLIYFSYDVKMKEKGDIPEGYSVSREKKERFSLILESASTNQTSMYLCASSSPGRTGGSYGEQFFGPGTRLTVL.

This clonotype appeared a few times. This rearrangement joins TRBV28 to TRBJ1-4; 7 bases align to TRBD1. Germline CDR1 and CDR2: MDHEN and SYDVKM. The trim removed 7 bases at V and 6 bases at J, leaving 11 bases unmatched. This CDR3 contains 15 residues. CDR3 DNA sequence: TGTGCCAGCACCTGGGGACAGTTTCGGGATGAAAAACTGTTTTTT. Its protein is CASTWGQFRDEKLFF.

This CDR3 reads CASSPEDRVGGRNSGANVLTF. The CDR3, as DNA: TGTGCCAGCAGTCCTGAAGACAGGGTCGGTGGGAGGAACTCTGGGGCCAACGTCCTGACTTTC. The rearrangement joins TRBV28 to TRBJ2-6; D is perhaps TRBD1 (7 bases). This CDR3 has 21 residues. CDR1 is MDHEN, CDR2 SYDVKM, per germline. Trimming removed 5 bases from V and 0 bases from J, with 26 bases in between.

This clonotype occurred many times. The V call is TRBV29-1, the J call TRBJ2-5; tentative D call: TRBD1 (5 bases). Trimming took 6 bases from V and 2 from J, leaving 19 bases between them. This CDR3 has 15 residues. Germline V gives CDR1 SQVTM, CDR2 ANQGSEA. The CDR3 sequence is CSVTRRQSPQETQYF. The CDR3, as DNA: TGCAGCGTGACCCGGAGACAGAGTCCACAAGAGACCCAGTACTTC.

This chain links TRBV9 with TRBJ2-1, with 10 bases lining up with TRBD2. CDR1 and CDR2 from the germline V gene are SGDLS and YYNGEE. After removal of 5 bases from V and 8 bases from J, the junction contained 13 bases not matched to a gene. The CDR3 has 16 amino acids. CDR3 loop: CASSGLGVAGGYEQFF. The CDR3 nucleotides are TGTGCCAGCAGTGGGCTTGGCGTAGCGGGAGGTTATGAGCAGTTCTTC. Full variable domain (rest looked up from reference TRBV9 and TRBJ2-1): DSGVTQTPKHLITATGQRVTLRCSPRSGDLSVYWYQQSLDQGLQFLIQYYNGEERAKGNILERFSAQQFPDLHSELNLSSLELGDSALYFCASSGLGVAGGYEQFFGPGTRLTVL.

This clonotype appeared many times. The genes are TRBV11-1 and TRBJ2-7, with D maybe TRBD1 (5 bases). This CDR3 comprises 14 residues. Trimming cost V 5 bases and J 0 bases, with 11 bases left between them. CDR1 and CDR2 from the germline V gene are SGHAT and FQDESV (reference sequence). CDR3 nucleotides: TGTGCCAGCAGCAAACAGGAGTCCTCCTACGAGCAGTACTTC. Translating gives CASSKQESSYEQYF.

This clonotype was counted only a few times. The rearrangement uses TRBV28 and TRBJ1-6; unclear D gene. This CDR3 comprises 17 residues. Germline V CDR1 and CDR2: MDHEN, SYDVKM. The V and J ends lost 5 bases and 0 bases respectively, with 14 bases between them. CDR3 region: CASSVPDLSSYNSPLHF. The CDR3, as DNA: TGTGCCAGCAGTGTTCCGGATCTAAGCTCCTATAATTCACCCCTCCACTTT.

V usage is TRBV18 and J usage is TRBJ1-2; D remains unclear. The CDR3 consists of 15 residues. Trimming cost V 3 bases and J 0 bases, with 11 bases left between them. Germline CDR1 and CDR2: KGHSH and LQKENI. CDR3 loop: CASSPFPAPNYGYTF. For the CDR3, the DNA is TGTGCCAGCTCACCCTTTCCAGCCCCTAACTATGGCTACACCTTC.

This clonotype showed up just a few times. The V and J genes are TRBV5-8 and TRBJ2-7; D might be TRBD1 (6 bases). Trimming stripped 4 bases from V and 0 bases from J, with 14 bases between. The V gene's germline CDR1 is SGHTS and CDR2 YDEGEE. This CDR3 is built from 15 residues. For the CDR3, the DNA is TGTGCCAGCAGCCAGGGGCGAACCAACTCCTACGAGCAGTACTTC. Protein product: CASSQGRTNSYEQYF.

This clonotype was detected ten times or more. The chain is built from TRBV2 and TRBJ1-4; D may be TRBD1 (5 bases). The CDR3 totals 13 residues. Germline CDR1 SNHLY, CDR2 FYNNEI. V dropped 8 bases and J dropped 3 bases, with 10 bases sitting between them. CDR3 sequence reads: CASQGPANEKLFF. The CDR3 DNA reads TGTGCCAGCCAGGGTCCGGCTAATGAAAAACTGTTTTTT.

This clonotype came up a few times. The chain has TRBV28 and TRBJ2-3; a possible D gene is TRBD1 (6 bases). The CDR3 totals 14 residues. Germline loops: CDR1 MDHEN, CDR2 SYDVKM. Between the trimmed V and J ends, which lost 8 bases and 5 bases, there was a span of 17 bases. Here the CDR3 reads CASSRGPRGDTQYF. In DNA, the CDR3 is TGTGCCAGCTCCAGGGGACCCAGGGGAGATACGCAGTATTTT.

In nucleotides, the CDR3 is TGTGCCAGCAGTCAAGGGACACCCCTAGGCGAAGAGACCCAGTACTTC. Amino acids: CASSQGTPLGEETQYF. The chain recombines TRBV6-1 with TRBJ2-5; D perhaps matches TRBD1 (6 bases). Germline V gives CDR1 MNHNS, CDR2 SASEGT. Between the trimmed V and J ends, which lost 5 bases and 3 bases, there was a span of 19 bases. There are 16 residues in the CDR3.

As concerns this clonotype: A read error is possible here, since a much larger clone lies one base away. The genes are TRBV6-2 or TRBV6-3 and TRBJ2-2; D is ambiguous. CDR3 length equals 14 residues. Germline V gives CDR1 MNHEY, CDR2 SVGEGT. The CDR3 spells CAGSPNPGTGELFF. The CDR3 DNA is TGTGCCGGCAGTCCCAACCCTGGGACCGGGGAGCTGTTTTTT.

This clonotype was recorded at least ten times. This chain connects TRBV20-1 to TRBJ2-3; 7 bases are shared with TRBD2. CDR3 length equals 15 residues. CDR1 is DFQATT and CDR2 is SNEGSKA in the germline V gene (reference sequence). V shed 4 bases, J shed 3 bases, and the junction held 10 bases outside the gene matches. The CDR3 is CSATRLAEDTDTQYF. Written as DNA, the CDR3 is TGCAGTGCTACCCGACTAGCCGAAGATACAGATACGCAGTATTTT.

The rearrangement links TRBV19 to TRBJ2-1; perhaps TRBD2 as D (5 bases). Trimming took off 0 bases at V and 4 bases at J, with 13 bases between the two ends. CDR3 length equals 16 residues. Germline V CDR1 and CDR2: LNHDA, SQIVND (reference sequence). The CDR3 sequence: CASSIDGEYPYNEQFF. The CDR3 bases are TGTGCCAGTAGTATAGATGGGGAGTACCCGTACAATGAGCAGTTCTTC.

This clonotype came up many times. The J gene is TRBJ1-2, the V gene TRBV7-9, with TRBD1 as a possible D gene (5 bases). Trimming removed 4 bases at V and 0 bases at J, with 15 bases between. This CDR3 contains 16 residues. The V gene's germline CDR1 is SEHNR and CDR2 FQNEAQ (reference sequence). CDR3 nucleotide sequence: TGTGCCAGCAGCTCTAGGACTCTGGGGGCTAACTATGGCTACACCTTC. It encodes CASSSRTLGANYGYTF.

Note on this clonotype: A read error may explain this, as a much larger clone is one base away. V and J are TRBV27 and TRBJ2-6; TRBD1 agrees at 7 bases. Unmatched junction bases numbered 5, after V lost 7 bases and J lost 2 bases. CDR3 length equals 15 residues. Germline V gives CDR1 MNHEY, CDR2 SMNVEV (reference sequence). The CDR3 sequence is CASNITGAGANVLTF. The CDR3, as DNA: TGTGCCAGCAATATCACAGGGGCTGGGGCCAACGTCCTGACTTTC.

There are many counts of this clonotype. The genes are TRBV2 and TRBJ2-5, with 7 bases lining up with TRBD1. V gave up 3 bases and J gave up 1 base; unmatched junction bases: 8. Looked up from germline, CDR1 is SNHLY and CDR2 is FYNNEI. This CDR3 spans 16 amino acids. CDR3 sequence: CASSDRDSLFQETQYF. The CDR3 bases are TGTGCCAGCAGTGACCGGGACAGCCTCTTCCAAGAGACCCAGTACTTC. The full variable domain, its missing parts supplied by reference TRBV2 and TRBJ2-5, is EPEVTQTPSHQVTQMGQEVILRCVPISNHLYFYWYRQILGQKVEFLVSFYNNEISEKSEIFDDQFSVERPDGSNFTLKIRSTKLEDSAMYFCASSDRDSLFQETQYFGPGTRLLVL.

This clonotype was seen ten or more times. CDR3 in DNA: TGTGCCAGCCGTCCCGGCAGAAATCACTACGAGCAGTACTTC. Residues: CASRPGRNHYEQYF. The chain uses TRBV13 and TRBJ2-7; D gene unclear. CDR3 length: 14 residues. The ends were cut back, 8 bases at V and 3 bases at J, with 17 bases in the middle. The germline gives CDR1 PRHDT, CDR2 FYEKMQ (reference sequence).

This clonotype was counted a few times. V gene TRBV19 combines with J gene TRBJ1-1, with 9 bases identical to TRBD1. This CDR3 is built from 16 residues. J was trimmed by 4 bases and V by 5 bases; bases with no gene match: 11. CDR1 is LNHDA and CDR2 is SQIVND in the germline V gene (reference sequence). The CDR3 reads CASSPRDRVFGTEAFF. For the CDR3, the DNA is TGTGCCAGTAGTCCCCGGGACAGGGTGTTCGGCACTGAAGCTTTCTTT.

This clonotype was found a few times. The CDR3 loop is CASALGTGGEQYF. The CDR3, as DNA: TGTGCCAGCGCCCTAGGAACAGGGGGCGAGCAGTACTTC. The gene calls are TRBV9 and TRBJ2-7, with 8 bases lining up with TRBD1. V dropped 7 bases and J dropped 6; count of bases not matched to a gene: 9. The CDR3 sequence is 13 residues long. Per the germline V gene, CDR1 is SGDLS and CDR2 is YYNGEE.